These 19 T cell receptor beta chains were sequenced from one sample in a study of blood T cells in healthy people across ages. The use of a sample-barcoded 5' primer and a J-beta primer mix characterized a second PCR of about 7 to 12 cycles. TCRdb recomputed calls from the 5' RACE reads with MiXCR, one row per CDR3 protein. The table shows about 680,000 distinct CDR3 sequences, with about half occurring only once. Material: blood. The receptors were sampled from a woman aged 60-75 years in good health.

This clonotype was recorded a few times. The chain joins TRBV20-1 to TRBJ1-2; 7 bases map to TRBD1. The CDR3 consists of 15 residues. Germline CDR1 DFQATT, CDR2 SNEGSKA (reference sequence). Trimming removed 0 bases from V and 3 bases from J; junction bases left unmatched: 7. DNA for the CDR3: TGCAGTGCTAGAGATATTGGCAGGGGGGACTATGGCTACACCTTC. It codes for CSARDIGRGDYGYTF.

The V call is TRBV20-1, the J call TRBJ2-3; D unresolved. V was trimmed by 3 bases and J by 2 bases, leaving 9 bases between them. Per the germline V gene, CDR1 is DFQATT and CDR2 is SNEGSKA (reference sequence). The CDR3 consists of 13 residues. The CDR3 DNA is TGCAGTGCTAGGCTTGTAATCACAGATACGCAGTATTTT. Translation: CSARLVITDTQYF.

The chain uses TRBV5-1 and TRBJ2-2; no definite D call. The CDR3 covers 15 residues. V shed 4 bases and J shed 4 bases, with 14 bases lying between them. Germline-derived CDR1 and CDR2 are SGHRS and YFSETQ. CDR3 coding DNA: TGCGCCAGCAGCCCGGACCATCCTTCCACCGGGGAGCTGTTTTTT. It translates to CASSPDHPSTGELFF.

The rearrangement uses TRBV5-1 and TRBJ2-5; D ambiguous. Per the germline V gene, CDR1 is SGHRS and CDR2 is YFSETQ. V lost 0 bases and J 4 bases, leaving 13 bases between the germline ends. The CDR3 sequence is 15 residues long. CDR3 DNA: TGCGCCAGCAGCTTGGTCATAGGGAACATAGAGACCCAGTACTTC. It yields the protein CASSLVIGNIETQYF.

This clonotype showed up just a few times. The chain joins TRBV20-1 to TRBJ1-6, with TRBD1 identical over 7 bases. The germline gives CDR1 DFQATT, CDR2 SNEGSKA (reference sequence). The CDR3 spans 13 residues. Trimming took 1 base from V and 13 from J; bases not matched to a gene: 7. The chain's CDR3 is CSARGTGSAPLHF. CDR3 nucleotide sequence: TGCAGTGCTAGAGGGACAGGTTCAGCCCCCCTCCACTTT.

This chain uses TRBV2 with TRBJ2-5, with 8 bases fitting TRBD2. Germline CDR1 and CDR2: SNHLY and FYNNEI. V lost 8 bases to trimming and J lost 9 bases; unmatched junction nucleotides: 11. This CDR3 has 13 residues. The CDR3 region has the DNA TGTGCCAGCCTCGGTCTAGCGGGTCTCGCCCAGTACTTC. Amino acids: CASLGLAGLAQYF. Complete variable domain (other parts from reference TRBV2 and TRBJ2-5): EPEVTQTPSHQVTQMGQEVILRCVPISNHLYFYWYRQILGQKVEFLVSFYNNEISEKSEIFDDQFSVERPDGSNFTLKIRSTKLEDSAMYFCASLGLAGLAQYFGPGTRLLVL.

The table lists this clonotype with a few counts. The V and J genes are TRBV3-1 and TRBJ1-1; D gene uncertain. The CDR3 runs 12 residues. Germline V gene lookup returns CDR1 LGHDT and CDR2 YNNKEL (reference sequence). Trimming removed 6 bases from V and 12 bases from J, with 17 bases in between. CDR3 sequence: CASSLTGRETFF. CDR3 coding DNA: TGTGCCAGCAGTCTTACGGGGAGGGAGACTTTCTTT.

The rearrangement links TRBV6-2 or TRBV6-3 to TRBJ2-7; 7 nucleotides agree with TRBD2. Germline-derived CDR1 and CDR2 are MNHEY and SVGEGT. This CDR3 is 13 amino acids long. With 2 bases clipped from V and 5 bases from J, the junction kept 3 bases outside the gene matches. DNA of the CDR3: TGTGCCAGCAGTTACGGAAGCGGGAACGAGCAGTACTTC. Amino acids: CASSYGSGNEQYF.

This clonotype was counted between two and nine times. The V and J genes are TRBV6-1 and TRBJ1-2; D call uncertain. Germline lookup yields CDR1 MNHNS and CDR2 SASEGT. The CDR3 totals 16 residues. With 2 bases removed from V and 2 bases from J, the gap between germline ends came to 15 bases. CDR3 nucleotide sequence: TGTGCCAGCAGTGAAATCGGTGGCACGCCGAACTATGGCTACACCTTC. Its translation: CASSEIGGTPNYGYTF.

This chain uses TRBV6-6 with TRBJ1-5; 7 nucleotides align to TRBD1. Germline-derived CDR1 and CDR2 are MNHNY and SVGAGI (reference sequence). The CDR3 consists of 17 residues. With V trimmed by 6 bases and J by 1 base, 12 bases remained unmatched. CDR3 coding DNA: TGTGCCAGCAGCCCTTCCATGACAGGGTTAAGCAATCAGCCCCAGCATTTT. Amino acid sequence: CASSPSMTGLSNQPQHF.

The genes are TRBV20-1 and TRBJ2-1; D perhaps matches TRBD2 (7 bases). V was shortened by 3 bases and J by 10 bases, with 19 bases between the two germline ends. Per germline, CDR1 DFQATT and CDR2 SNEGSKA (reference sequence). The CDR3 extends over 14 amino acids. This CDR3 reads CSARLRGGTPEQFF. The DNA of the CDR3 is TGCAGTGCTAGGCTGAGGGGGGGCACCCCAGAGCAGTTCTTC.

The chain is built from TRBV27 and TRBJ1-5; TRBD1 might be the D (5 bases). V was clipped by 1 base and J by 1 base, with 14 bases between them. CDR1 and CDR2 from the germline V gene are MNHEY and SMNVEV (reference sequence). CDR3 length: 17 amino acids. Written as DNA, the CDR3 is TGTGCCAGCAGTTTATTAGCAGGGCACGTCAGCAATCAGCCCCAGCATTTT. It encodes CASSLLAGHVSNQPQHF.

Note on this clonotype: At one boundary the junction diverges from the germline segment, which might be a read error. The CDR3 sequence: CATSNGRTNCGYTF. CDR3 sequence (DNA): TGTGCCACCAGCAATGGACGGACTAACTGTGGCTACACCTTC. This chain joins TRBV15 and TRBJ1-2; D gene ambiguous. CDR1 and CDR2 (germline): LNHNV, YYDKDF (reference sequence). This CDR3 comprises 14 residues.

As concerns this clonotype: At one end, the junction sequence differs from germline, possibly due to a read error. The chain is built from TRBV5-1 and TRBJ2-3, with 9 bases fitting TRBD2. The germline CDR1 and CDR2 sequences are SGHRS and YFSETQ. This CDR3 has 15 residues. The CDR3 DNA sequence: TGCGCCAGCGCGAGAGCGGGAGGCCCCACAGATAGGCAGTATTTT. It yields the protein CASARAGGPTDRQYF.

This clonotype was observed a few times. The chain links TRBV5-1 to TRBJ2-2; D is undetermined. The CDR3 covers 14 residues. The germline V gene has CDR1 SGHRS and CDR2 YFSETQ. Between the trimmed V and J ends, which lost 2 bases and 0 bases, there was a span of 5 bases. The CDR3 nucleotides read TGCGCCAGCAGCTTTAACCCGAACACCGGGGAGCTGTTTTTT. It codes for CASSFNPNTGELFF.

This clonotype showed up just a few times. DNA of the CDR3: TGTGCCAGCAGAGACAGGGCCGATACGCAGTATTTT. As protein: CASRDRADTQYF. The chain links TRBV2 to TRBJ2-3; 7 nucleotides agree with TRBD1. V lost 6 bases and J lost 6; bases outside the gene matches: 3. CDR1 SNHLY and CDR2 FYNNEI come from the germline V gene. The CDR3 spans 12 residues.

This clonotype appeared a few times. V and J are TRBV10-3 and TRBJ2-1; TRBD2 is a possible D gene (5 bases). Germline lookup yields CDR1 ENHRY and CDR2 SYGVKD. V was clipped by 8 bases and J by 3 bases, with 8 bases between them. This CDR3 contains 12 residues. The CDR3 sequence is CAIRTSYNEQFF. The CDR3 DNA follows: TGTGCCATCCGAACTAGCTACAATGAGCAGTTCTTC.

This chain links TRBV3-1 with TRBJ1-2; no reliable D call. This CDR3 has 13 amino acids. V was pared by 7 bases and J by 8 bases, with 17 bases between. Germline V lookup: CDR1 LGHDT, CDR2 YNNKEL (reference sequence). CDR3 sequence (DNA): TGTGCCAGCACATTACCCGAGGGCTGGGGCTACACCTTC. Its translation is CASTLPEGWGYTF.

V usage is TRBV28 and J usage is TRBJ2-7, with 8 positions matching TRBD1. Germline V CDR1 and CDR2: MDHEN, SYDVKM. With 6 bases clipped from V and 3 bases from J, the junction kept 4 bases outside the gene matches. This CDR3 region has 13 residues. The chain's CDR3 is CASRVDRDYEQYF. As DNA, the CDR3 is TGTGCCAGCAGAGTGGACAGGGACTACGAGCAGTACTTC.